Listed here are 11 T cell receptor beta chains from one sample, sequenced in a study of blood T cell repertoires in COVID-19. The repertoire was sequenced with immunoSEQ multiplex PCR; TCRdb's copy has only in-frame clones and lacks some. The data contain some 83,000 clones, about 92% of them seen just once; the ten biggest clones take up less than 2.5%. The sample comprised peripheral blood. The receptors were sampled from a man aged 50 to 59 with acute or convalescent COVID-19.

In nucleotides, the CDR3 is TGTGCCAGCAGTTTACCAGGGACACCTGGGCAGTACTTC. Residues: CASSLPGTPGQYF. The rearrangement uses TRBV28 and TRBJ2-7, with TRBD1 as a possible D gene (6 bases). From germline, CDR1 is MDHEN and CDR2 SYDVKM. V was clipped by 2 bases and J by 9 bases, with 14 bases between them. The CDR3 loop spans 13 amino acids.

Only a few counts were recorded for this clone. The genes are TRBV6-5 and TRBJ1-2, with TRBD1 matching 8 bases. Germline V gene data show CDR1 as MNHEY and CDR2 as SVGAGI. The length of the CDR3 is 12 residues. J was trimmed by 5 bases and V by 6 bases; bases with no gene match: 2. Here the CDR3 reads CASRDREYGYTF. CDR3 nucleotides: TGTGCCAGCAGGGACAGGGAATATGGCTACACCTTC.

This chain connects TRBV27 to TRBJ1-2; 9 nucleotides agree with TRBD1. Germline assignment: CDR1 MNHEY and CDR2 SMNVEV (reference sequence). V lost 7 bases to trimming and J lost 6 bases; unmatched junction nucleotides: 24. This CDR3 is built from 19 residues. CDR3 DNA sequence: TGTGCCAGCAAAGCCGAATCCGGGACAGGGAAACGTCTAAGTCATGGCTACACCTTC. This codes for CASKAESGTGKRLSHGYTF.

The V and J genes are TRBV5-1 and TRBJ2-1; D is possibly TRBD1 (6 bases). The length of the CDR3 is 14 residues. Germline V gives CDR1 SGHRS, CDR2 YFSETQ. V was cut by 4 bases and J by 6 bases, with 14 bases left in between. The CDR3 nucleotides read TGCGCCAGCAGCGCAGGGGACCAGGGCAATGAGCAGTTCTTC. Protein product: CASSAGDQGNEQFF.

V gene TRBV19 combines with J gene TRBJ1-1; D is possibly TRBD1 (6 bases). V lost 6 bases and J lost 1, with 24 bases in between. The CDR3 length is 18 residues. The germline V gene encodes CDR1 LNHDA and CDR2 SQIVND (reference sequence). The CDR3 here is CASSSTVTGLPPNTEAFF. CDR3 bases: TGTGCCAGTAGCTCGACAGTGACAGGTCTCCCACCGAACACTGAAGCTTTCTTT.

This clone was counted once. The chain links TRBV28 to TRBJ2-3; D is perhaps TRBD2 (5 bases). Germline V gene lookup returns CDR1 MDHEN and CDR2 SYDVKM. V was cut by 7 bases and J by 0 bases, with 17 bases left in between. The CDR3 runs to 16 residues. CDR3 bases: TGTGCCAGCAAACCCCGCAGGAGGCGAAGCACAGATACGCAGTATTTT. It codes for CASKPRRRRSTDTQYF. Filled out from reference TRBV28 and TRBJ2-3, the complete variable domain reads DVKVTQSSRYLVKRTGEKVFLECVQDMDHENMFWYRQDPGLGLRLIYFSYDVKMKEKGDIPEGYSVSREKKERFSLILESASTNQTSMYLCASKPRRRRSTDTQYFGPGTRLTVL.

The rearrangement links TRBV4-1 to TRBJ1-1; D is possibly TRBD1 (5 bases). V was shortened by 3 bases and J by 1 base, with 12 bases between the two germline ends. The CDR3 runs 15 residues. Germline assignment: CDR1 MGHRA and CDR2 YSYEKL. CDR3 residues: CASSHPRGGNTEAFF. CDR3 in DNA: TGCGCCAGCAGCCATCCCCGCGGGGGGAACACTGAAGCTTTCTTT.

This chain joins TRBV4-1 and TRBJ1-1; D is perhaps TRBD1 (5 bases). This CDR3 region has 14 residues. Germline assignment: CDR1 MGHRA and CDR2 YSYEKL. Trimming cost V 3 bases and J 6 bases, with 14 bases left between them. CDR3 loop: CASSQGGMGAEAFF. CDR3 bases: TGCGCCAGCAGCCAGGGAGGGATGGGGGCTGAAGCTTTCTTT.

This sequence joins TRBV28 and TRBJ1-1; D is possibly TRBD1 (5 bases). The CDR3 covers 14 residues. Germline lookup yields CDR1 MDHEN and CDR2 SYDVKM. The germline V and J ends were trimmed by 2 bases and 2 bases, with 9 bases remaining between them. In nucleotides, the CDR3 is TGTGCCAGCAGTTTAGAACAGGCCAACACTGAAGCTTTCTTT. The encoded protein is CASSLEQANTEAFF.

V and J are TRBV11-2 and TRBJ2-1, with D tentatively TRBD2 (5 bases). From germline, CDR1 is SGHAT and CDR2 FQNNGV. There are 17 residues in the CDR3. The V end was cut by 6 bases, the J end by 7 bases, with 25 bases between. The CDR3 here is CASRSSPVRRGINEQFF. In DNA form, the CDR3 reads TGTGCCAGCAGATCCTCCCCGGTTCGTCGGGGAATAAATGAGCAGTTCTTC.

The table lists this clone with a few counts. The V and J genes are TRBV5-6 and TRBJ2-4; 10 nucleotides agree with TRBD1. Germline trimming cut 0 bases from V and 8 bases from J; bases unmatched to any gene: 11. Germline-derived CDR1 and CDR2 are SGHDT and YYEEEE. CDR3 length: 17 amino acids. CDR3 DNA: TGTGCCAGCAGCTTGGCTGGGACAGGGGTCCCTCGGGACATTCAGTACTTC. Translation gives CASSLAGTGVPRDIQYF.